The next 27 T cell receptor beta chains were all read from a single sample in a study of blood T cell repertoires in COVID-19. Sequencing used immunoSEQ multiplex PCR; TCRdb keeps in-frame clones, though not all of them. The sample records some 70,000 clones, about 80% being singletons. Sequences were obtained from peripheral blood. The source is a man between 60 and 70 years old with acute or convalescent COVID-19.

V and J are TRBV4-3 and TRBJ2-5; 8 nucleotides agree with TRBD2. CDR1 and CDR2 (germline): LGHNA, YSLEER. This CDR3 has 16 residues. With 0 bases clipped from V and 1 base from J, the junction kept 4 bases outside the gene matches. CDR3 in amino acids: CASSQEAAGGQETQYF. CDR3 bases: TGCGCCAGCAGCCAAGAGGCGGCGGGGGGCCAAGAGACCCAGTACTTC.

A single count supports this clone. The rearrangement uses TRBV29-1 and TRBJ2-2; a possible D gene is TRBD1 (5 bases). Trimming left V 4 bases short and J 1 base short, with 10 bases between. The germline CDR1 and CDR2 sequences are SQVTM and ANQGSEA. The CDR3 contains 14 residues. The chain's CDR3 is CSVGATGNTGELFF. Written as DNA, the CDR3 is TGCAGCGTTGGGGCCACAGGGAACACCGGGGAGCTGTTTTTT.

The chain couples TRBV4-2 to TRBJ2-2; D may be TRBD2 (5 bases). The CDR3 contains 15 residues. V was cut by 1 base and J by 5 bases, with 11 bases left in between. CDR1 and CDR2 (germline): LGHNA, YNFKEQ. The CDR3 reads CASSQVQDSTGELFF. The CDR3 DNA sequence: TGTGCCAGCAGCCAAGTCCAGGACTCTACCGGGGAGCTGTTTTTT.

This chain links TRBV4-3 with TRBJ1-1; D is ambiguous. The CDR3 extends over 15 amino acids. The V gene lost 3 bases and the J gene lost 2 bases, with 13 bases spanning the gap. Germline V gives CDR1 LGHNA, CDR2 YSLEER. CDR3 loop: CASSQNLRGNTEAFF. The CDR3 DNA sequence: TGCGCCAGCAGCCAGAATCTGCGGGGTAACACTGAAGCTTTCTTT.

The V and J genes are TRBV24-1 and TRBJ2-5; a weak D match, TRBD2 (5 bases). The CDR3 is made up of 15 amino acids. V dropped 2 bases and J dropped 7 bases, with 16 bases sitting between them. Looked up from germline, CDR1 is KGHDR and CDR2 is SFDVKD. Written as DNA, the CDR3 is TGTGCCACCAGTGATTCCTCCTCGGGGTCGTGGACCCAGTACTTC. Translating gives CATSDSSSGSWTQYF.

J is TRBJ2-1 and V is TRBV7-2, with no clear D. CDR3 length: 11 residues. V gave up 1 base and J gave up 9 bases, with 4 bases separating them. CDR1 is SGHTA and CDR2 is FQGNSA in the germline V gene. For the CDR3, the DNA is TGTGCCAGCAGCTTAGGCAGTGAGCAGTTCTTC. It codes for CASSLGSEQFF.

The chain uses TRBV6-5 and TRBJ2-7; D may be TRBD1 (6 bases). The CDR3 is 13 amino acids. Trimming cost V 6 bases and J 3 bases, with 12 bases left between them. CDR1 and CDR2 (germline): MNHEY, SVGAGI. Here the CDR3 reads CASSHGQSYEQYF. The CDR3 DNA sequence: TGTGCCAGCAGCCATGGACAGAGCTACGAGCAGTACTTC.

The chain carries TRBV27 and TRBJ1-1; D is unclear. Germline CDR1 MNHEY, CDR2 SMNVEV (reference sequence). Between the trimmed V and J ends, which lost 3 bases and 0 bases, there was a span of 11 bases. The CDR3 totals 15 residues. The CDR3 region has the DNA TGTGCCAGCAGTTTCGTTGACAACATGAACACTGAAGCTTTCTTT. Encoded protein: CASSFVDNMNTEAFF.

V gene TRBV30 combines with J gene TRBJ1-5; possibly TRBD1 for D (5 bases). The CDR3 has 13 residues. Germline CDR1 reads GTSNPN; CDR2 reads SVGIG (reference sequence). V was pared by 0 bases and J by 5 bases, with 8 bases between. The DNA of the CDR3 is TGTGCCTGGAGTGTACGGGGGGATCAGCCCCAGCATTTT. Residues: CAWSVRGDQPQHF.

The chain couples TRBV9 to TRBJ1-3; maybe TRBD1 (6 bases). The CDR3 length is 14 residues. Germline CDR1 SGDLS, CDR2 YYNGEE. The V end was cut by 3 bases, the J end by 2 bases, with 9 bases between. The CDR3 DNA reads as TGTGCCAGCAGCGCAGGGGCCACTGGAAACACCATATATTTT. Translating it yields CASSAGATGNTIYF.

The rearrangement joins TRBV19 to TRBJ1-4, with 12 bases identical to TRBD1. Germline V lookup: CDR1 LNHDA, CDR2 SQIVND (reference sequence). J lost 7 bases, V lost 3 bases, and 0 bases had no gene match. This CDR3 has 14 residues. The CDR3 region has the DNA TGTGCCAGTAGTATGGGACAGGGGGCTGAAAAACTGTTTTTT. Protein product: CASSMGQGAEKLFF.

The chain joins TRBV27 to TRBJ1-2; no clear D gene. CDR1 is MNHEY and CDR2 is SMNVEV in the germline V gene (reference sequence). Trimming took 3 bases from V and 13 from J, leaving 15 bases between them. CDR3 size: 12 residues. CDR3 in amino acids: CASSFRGQFLTF. In DNA form, the CDR3 reads TGTGCCAGCAGTTTCCGCGGCCAGTTTCTCACCTTC.

The gene calls are TRBV19 and TRBJ2-1, with TRBD2 matching over 10 bases. The CDR3 has 15 amino acids. With 8 bases clipped from V and 3 bases from J, the junction kept 7 bases outside the gene matches. The V gene's germline CDR1 is LNHDA and CDR2 SQIVND (reference sequence). CDR3 coding DNA: TGTGCCAGTGAGAGCGGGGGGGCCCTCTACAATGAGCAGTTCTTC. Encoded protein: CASESGGALYNEQFF.

The chain couples TRBV25-1 to TRBJ2-7, with D perhaps matching TRBD2 (6 bases). This CDR3 contains 15 residues. Germline-derived CDR1 and CDR2 are MGHDK and SYGVNS. Trimming left V 2 bases short and J 2 bases short, with 13 bases between. The CDR3 nucleotides are TGTGCCAGCAGTGAACCTGAGGAGGGCCCCTACGAGCAGTACTTC. Translating gives CASSEPEEGPYEQYF.

As DNA, the CDR3 is TGTGCCAGCAGCATAGGCTCCGGGGTCGGGGCCAACGTCCTGACTTTC. This gives the protein CASSIGSGVGANVLTF. The chain recombines TRBV11-3 with TRBJ2-6; maybe TRBD2 (5 bases). Trimming removed 5 bases at V and 4 bases at J, with 15 bases between. Germline V CDR1 and CDR2: SGHNT, YENEEA. The CDR3 extends over 16 amino acids.

The table lists this clone with a few counts. The gene calls are TRBV7-2 and TRBJ2-5, with D unclear. In germline, CDR1 is SGHTA, CDR2 FQGNSA. CDR3 length: 12 amino acids. Trimming cost V 1 base and J 13 bases, with 13 bases left between them. The CDR3 bases are TGTGCCAGCAGCTTAGATCTCAGAACAGTGTACTTC. Amino acids: CASSLDLRTVYF.

J is TRBJ2-3 and V is TRBV27, with 10 bases fitting TRBD1. The CDR3 is 18 residues long. Looked up from germline, CDR1 is MNHEY and CDR2 is SMNVEV (reference sequence). Trimming removed 3 bases from V and 2 bases from J; junction bases left unmatched: 11. CDR3 bases: TGTGCCAGCAGTTTCTTAGTTCGGGACAGGGGTCTCACAGATACGCAGTATTTT. Its translation is CASSFLVRDRGLTDTQYF.

The V call is TRBV23-1, the J call TRBJ1-1; no definite D call. TRBV23-1 is designated an ORF whose function remains uncertain. V shed 11 bases and J shed 0 bases, with 10 bases lying between them. The CDR3 sequence is 12 residues long. The CDR3 nucleotides are TGCGCCCCCACACCCATGAACACTGAAGCTTTCTTT. This translates into CAPTPMNTEAFF.

V and J are TRBV25-1 and TRBJ1-2; D is unclear. The length of the CDR3 is 11 residues. In germline, CDR1 is MGHDK, CDR2 SYGVNS. V lost 1 base to trimming and J lost 7 bases, with 4 bases between them. CDR3 sequence (DNA): TGTGCCAGCAGTGAATCCCTTGGCTACACCTTC. This codes for CASSESLGYTF.

The genes are TRBV2 and TRBJ2-1; 7 nucleotides agree with TRBD1. J lost 3 bases, V lost 2 bases, and 4 bases had no gene match. The CDR3 covers 15 residues. The germline V gene has CDR1 SNHLY and CDR2 FYNNEI. The chain's CDR3 is CASSEYRDSYNEQFF. CDR3 nucleotide sequence: TGTGCCAGCAGTGAATACCGGGACAGCTACAATGAGCAGTTCTTC.

The rearrangement joins TRBV6-2 or TRBV6-3 to TRBJ1-5; 10 bases align to TRBD1. The trim removed 5 bases at V and 5 bases at J, leaving 9 bases unmatched. CDR1 is MNHEY, CDR2 SVGEGT, per germline. This CDR3 has 16 residues. CDR3: CASSKNSGTGDQPQHF. DNA of the CDR3: TGTGCCAGCAGTAAAAATTCCGGGACAGGGGATCAGCCCCAGCATTTT.

V usage is TRBV12-3 or TRBV12-4 and J usage is TRBJ2-7; no clear D gene. This CDR3 is built from 13 residues. V was clipped by 4 bases and J by 2 bases, with 9 bases between them. The CDR3, as DNA: TGTGCCAGCAGTTCCCCCGAGACCTACGAGCAGTACTTC. Its translation: CASSSPETYEQYF.

The genes are TRBV24-1 and TRBJ2-3; 10 nucleotides agree with TRBD1. Trimming cost V 9 bases and J 3 bases; bases outside gene matches: 5. The germline V gene has CDR1 KGHDR and CDR2 SFDVKD. The CDR3 extends over 14 amino acids. The CDR3 nucleotides are TGTGCCACCGGGGACAGGGGAGGGACAGATACGCAGTATTTT. Protein sequence: CATGDRGGTDTQYF.

The chain links TRBV19 to TRBJ1-5, with 7 bases fitting TRBD1. V lost 5 bases and J lost 7; bases outside the gene matches: 5. The CDR3 sequence is 13 residues long. The germline V gene has CDR1 LNHDA and CDR2 SQIVND (reference sequence). The CDR3 DNA is TGTGCCAGTAGTTCCAGGACAGGACAGCCCCAGCATTTT. It yields the protein CASSSRTGQPQHF.

J is TRBJ2-1 and V is TRBV6-5; D is perhaps TRBD1 (5 bases). This CDR3 comprises 15 residues. CDR1 is MNHEY and CDR2 is SVGAGI in the germline V gene. Trimming left V 8 bases short and J 5 bases short, with 19 bases between. The CDR3: CASSLFGAVDNEQFF. CDR3 DNA sequence: TGTGCCAGCTCCTTATTTGGGGCCGTCGACAATGAGCAGTTCTTC.

The rearrangement joins TRBV7-2 to TRBJ2-1, with D possibly matching TRBD2 (7 bases). The CDR3 covers 14 residues. Looked up from germline, CDR1 is SGHTA and CDR2 is FQGNSA. V lost 3 bases, J lost 6 bases, and 12 bases lay in between. As DNA, the CDR3 is TGTGCCAGCAGCTTGGGGGGGGCGGCCAATGAGCAGTTCTTC. Its protein is CASSLGGAANEQFF.

The chain employs TRBV30 and TRBJ1-6; 8 bases are shared with TRBD1. From germline, CDR1 is GTSNPN and CDR2 SVGIG (reference sequence). V trimming: 2 bases; J trimming: 9 bases; junction bases outside the gene matches: 6. CDR3 length: 14 residues. CDR3 residues: CAWSYDRGGSPLHF. CDR3 sequence (DNA): TGTGCCTGGAGTTACGACAGGGGAGGTTCACCCCTCCACTTT. The whole variable domain, filled in from reference TRBV30 and TRBJ1-6, reads SQTIHQWPATLVQPVGSPLSLECTVEGTSNPNLYWYRQAAGRGLQLLFYSVGIGQISSEVPQNLSASRPQDRQFILSSKKLLLSDSGFYLCAWSYDRGGSPLHFGNGTRLTVT.